This T cell receptor (beta chain) was sequenced for a study of cytomegalovirus exposure and HLA in healthy donors. Using immunoSEQ multiplex PCR, the repertoire was profiled, and TCRdb retains in-frame clones only, with some absent. The sample records over 200,000 clones, approximately 80% being singletons. This CDR3 is 15 amino acids long. CDR1 is SGHDN, CDR2 FVKESK, per germline. The V and J ends lost 2 bases and 2 bases respectively, with 10 bases between them. The specimen sequenced was PBMCs. This receptor was obtained from a woman in her thirties in good health and CMV-seropositive. This rearrangement joins TRBV14 to TRBJ2-1, with D perhaps TRBD2 (7 bases). CDR3 nucleotide sequence: TGTGCCAGCAGCCAATGGGGGGGCCCCTACAATGAGCAGTTCTTC. This sequence encodes CASSQWGGPYNEQFF.